A single sample is the source of the 6 T cell receptor beta chains below, sequenced in a study of cytomegalovirus exposure and HLA in healthy donors. Only in-frame clones appear in the TCRdb table, and some are missing; sequencing was by immunoSEQ multiplex PCR. Found here are 150,000 to 200,000 clones, 86% of them singletons; the top ten hold 2.7%. The sequenced sample consisted of PBMCs. The receptors here all came from a young man in good health and CMV-seropositive.

The V and J genes are TRBV7-6 and TRBJ2-7; TRBD2 agrees at 8 bases. With V trimmed by 5 bases and J by 2 bases, 11 bases remained unmatched. This CDR3 spans 16 amino acids. Germline V gene sequence: CDR1 SGHVS, CDR2 FNYEAQ. CDR3 loop: CASSAFKREFTYEQYF. As DNA, the CDR3 is TGTGCCAGCAGCGCTTTTAAGCGGGAGTTTACCTACGAGCAGTACTTC.

As regards this clone: The same CDR3 can be traced to other DNA sequences in this sample. The chain is built from TRBV2 and TRBJ2-1; the match to TRBD2 covers 12 bases. The length of the CDR3 is 16 residues. The trim removed 6 bases at V and 9 bases at J, leaving 12 bases unmatched. Germline assignment: CDR1 SNHLY and CDR2 FYNNEI. The CDR3 DNA follows: TGTGCCAGCAGCAGGGATCTAGCGGGAGGGCGGGGTGAGCAGTTCTTC. Translating gives CASSRDLAGGRGEQFF. Filled out from reference TRBV2 and TRBJ2-1, the complete variable domain reads EPEVTQTPSHQVTQMGQEVILRCVPISNHLYFYWYRQILGQKVEFLVSFYNNEISEKSEIFDDQFSVERPDGSNFTLKIRSTKLEDSAMYFCASSRDLAGGRGEQFFGPGTRLTVL.

The chain combines TRBV6-7 with TRBJ2-1; no reliable D call. TRBV6-7 is recorded as an ORF, its role being uncertain. This CDR3 comprises 12 residues. The V end lost 7 bases, the J end lost 7 bases, and 11 bases lay between the germline ends. DNA of the CDR3: TGTGCCAGCACCAGACATGTGAATGAGCAGTTCTTC. Protein product: CASTRHVNEQFF.

This chain connects TRBV7-2 to TRBJ2-1, with 11 bases lining up with TRBD1. Germline V gene lookup returns CDR1 SGHTA and CDR2 FQGNSA. The CDR3 is 17 amino acids. Trimming cost V 2 bases and J 8 bases; bases outside gene matches: 11. CDR3 coding DNA: TGTGCCAGCAGCTTATTGTCAGGGACAGGGGGTAGTGATGAGCAGTTCTTC. It codes for CASSLLSGTGGSDEQFF. Full variable domain (missing parts from reference TRBV7-2 and TRBJ2-1): GAGVSQSPSNKVTEKGKDVELRCDPISGHTALYWYRQSLGQGLEFLIYFQGNSAPDKSGLPSDRFSAERTGGSVSTLTIQRTQQEDSAVYLCASSLLSGTGGSDEQFFGPGTRLTVL.

This chain uses TRBV6-1 with TRBJ2-2, with D possibly matching TRBD2 (5 bases). The CDR3 is made up of 13 amino acids. Germline V gene data show CDR1 as MNHNS and CDR2 as SASEGT. Trimming took off 10 bases at V and 4 bases at J, with 13 bases between the two ends. CDR3 coding DNA: TGTGCCACTCAAAGAGAGGGCACCGGGGAGCTGTTTTTT. Its translation is CATQREGTGELFF.

The chain couples TRBV9 to TRBJ2-7; 9 bases are shared with TRBD1. This CDR3 spans 15 amino acids. The ends lost 0 bases at V and 5 bases at J; junction bases unmatched: 6. CDR1 and CDR2 (germline): SGDLS, YYNGEE. The CDR3 coding sequence is TGTGCCAGCAGCGTAGACGGTAGGACAGGGGACGAGCAGTACTTC. Translated, it gives CASSVDGRTGDEQYF.